One and the same sample provided the 5 T cell receptor beta chains below, sequenced in a study of blood T cell repertoires in COVID-19. Sequencing used immunoSEQ multiplex PCR; TCRdb keeps in-frame clones, though not all of them. This repertoire shows some 240,000 clones, approximately 85% found once; its top ten account for around 6.3%. Sequencing was done on a sample of PBMCs or T cells enriched from blood (not recorded which). The receptors originated from a woman aged 45-59 years who had been exposed to COVID-19.

CDR3 protein: CASSPRPGQGANQPQHF. In DNA, the CDR3 is TGTGCCAGCAGCCCCAGACCGGGACAGGGCGCTAATCAGCCCCAGCATTTT. The rearrangement uses TRBV7-8 and TRBJ1-5, with TRBD1 identical over 9 bases. The CDR3 totals 17 residues. V shed 5 bases and J 4 bases; nucleotides not matched to a gene: 12. CDR1 SGHVS and CDR2 FQNEAQ come from the germline V gene.

The rearrangement uses TRBV7-3 and TRBJ2-3; TRBD2 is a possible D gene (7 bases). V was cut by 2 bases and J by 3 bases, with 12 bases left in between. CDR3 length: 15 residues. Germline V lookup: CDR1 SGHTA, CDR2 FQGTGA. CDR3 residues: CASSLRGGATDTQYF. CDR3 sequence (DNA): TGTGCCAGCAGCTTACGAGGGGGGGCGACAGATACGCAGTATTTT. The complete variable domain, with remaining parts taken from reference TRBV7-3 and TRBJ2-3, reads GAGVSQTPSNKVTEKGKYVELRCDPISGHTALYWYRQSLGQGPEFLIYFQGTGAADDSGLPNDRFFAVRPEGSVSTLKIQRTERGDSAVYLCASSLRGGATDTQYFGPGTRLTVL.

V usage is TRBV6-4 and J usage is TRBJ1-2; 7 nucleotides match TRBD1. Germline values: CDR1 MRHNA, CDR2 SNTAGT. With V trimmed by 6 bases and J by 4 bases, 5 bases remained unmatched. CDR3 length: 13 amino acids. CDR3 in amino acids: CASRDAGGYGYTF. In DNA form, the CDR3 reads TGTGCCAGCAGGGACGCAGGGGGCTATGGCTACACCTTC.

On this clone: The same CDR3 also results from other DNA sequences found in this sample. The chain's CDR3 is CASSLGQGTEAFF. CDR3 sequence (DNA): TGTGCCAGCAGCTTAGGGCAGGGGACTGAAGCTTTCTTT. This chain joins TRBV7-9 and TRBJ1-1; possibly TRBD1 for D (6 bases). The CDR3 covers 13 residues. V lost 1 base and J lost 5, with 8 bases in between. Germline V gene data show CDR1 as SEHNR and CDR2 as FQNEAQ (reference sequence).

There are a few counts of this clone. This rearrangement joins TRBV27 to TRBJ1-2; D is ambiguous. Germline CDR1 and CDR2: MNHEY and SMNVEV (reference sequence). The germline V and J ends were trimmed by 0 bases and 8 bases, with 10 bases remaining between them. The CDR3 has 13 amino acids. The chain's CDR3 is CASSLSLGYGYTF. The CDR3 DNA is TGTGCCAGCAGTTTATCCCTCGGGTACGGCTACACCTTC.